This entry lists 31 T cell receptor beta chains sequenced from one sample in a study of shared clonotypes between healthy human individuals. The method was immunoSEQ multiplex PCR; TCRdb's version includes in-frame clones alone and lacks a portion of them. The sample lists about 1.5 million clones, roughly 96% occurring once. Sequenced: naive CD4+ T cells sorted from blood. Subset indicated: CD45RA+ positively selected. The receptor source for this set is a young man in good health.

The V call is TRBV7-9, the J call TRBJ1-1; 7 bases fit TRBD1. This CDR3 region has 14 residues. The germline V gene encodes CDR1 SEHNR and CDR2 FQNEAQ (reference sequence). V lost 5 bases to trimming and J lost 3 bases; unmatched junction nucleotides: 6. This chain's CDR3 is CASSHRDSDTEAFF. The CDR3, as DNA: TGTGCCAGCAGCCATCGGGACAGTGACACTGAAGCTTTCTTT.

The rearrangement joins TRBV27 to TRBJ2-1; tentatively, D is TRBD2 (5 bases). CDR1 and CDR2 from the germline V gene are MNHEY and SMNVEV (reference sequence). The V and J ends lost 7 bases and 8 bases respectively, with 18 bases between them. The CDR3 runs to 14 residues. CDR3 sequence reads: CASTGDFAGDEQFF. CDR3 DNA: TGTGCCAGCACTGGAGACTTCGCCGGGGATGAGCAGTTCTTC.

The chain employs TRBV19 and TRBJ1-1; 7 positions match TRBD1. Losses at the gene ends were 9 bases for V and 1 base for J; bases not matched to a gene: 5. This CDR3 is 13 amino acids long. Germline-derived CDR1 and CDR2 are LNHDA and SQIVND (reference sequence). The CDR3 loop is CASRDRENTEAFF. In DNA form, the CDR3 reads TGTGCCAGCCGGGACAGAGAGAACACTGAAGCTTTCTTT.

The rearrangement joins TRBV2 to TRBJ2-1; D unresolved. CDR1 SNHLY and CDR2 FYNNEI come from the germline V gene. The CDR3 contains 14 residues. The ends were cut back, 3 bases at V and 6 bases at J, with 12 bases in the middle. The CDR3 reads CASSDFLQSNEQFF. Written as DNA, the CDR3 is TGTGCCAGCAGTGATTTCTTGCAGTCCAATGAGCAGTTCTTC.

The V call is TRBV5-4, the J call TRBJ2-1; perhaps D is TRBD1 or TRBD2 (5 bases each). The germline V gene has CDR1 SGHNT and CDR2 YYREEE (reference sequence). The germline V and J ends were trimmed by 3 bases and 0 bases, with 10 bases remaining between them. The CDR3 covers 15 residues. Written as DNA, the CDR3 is TGTGCCAGCAGCTCTGGGGGAGACTCCTACAATGAGCAGTTCTTC. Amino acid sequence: CASSSGGDSYNEQFF.

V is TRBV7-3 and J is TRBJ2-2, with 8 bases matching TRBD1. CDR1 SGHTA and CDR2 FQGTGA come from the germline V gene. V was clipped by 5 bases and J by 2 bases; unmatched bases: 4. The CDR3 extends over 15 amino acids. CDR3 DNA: TGTGCCAGCAGCCAGGACAGGGTTAACACCGGGGAGCTGTTTTTT. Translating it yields CASSQDRVNTGELFF.

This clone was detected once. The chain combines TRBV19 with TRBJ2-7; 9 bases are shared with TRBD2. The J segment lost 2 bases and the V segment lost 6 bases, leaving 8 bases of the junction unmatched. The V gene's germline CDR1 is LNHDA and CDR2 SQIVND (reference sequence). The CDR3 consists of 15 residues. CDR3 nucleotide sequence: TGTGCCAGTAGCCTTAGCGGGAGTATCCCCTACGAGCAGTACTTC. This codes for CASSLSGSIPYEQYF.

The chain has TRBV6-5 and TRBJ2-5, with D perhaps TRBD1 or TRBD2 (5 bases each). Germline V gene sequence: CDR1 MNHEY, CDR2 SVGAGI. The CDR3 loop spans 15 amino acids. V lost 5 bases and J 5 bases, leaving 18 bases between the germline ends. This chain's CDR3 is CASSRNGDPRETQYF. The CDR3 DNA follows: TGTGCCAGCAGTAGAAATGGGGACCCCCGGGAGACCCAGTACTTC.

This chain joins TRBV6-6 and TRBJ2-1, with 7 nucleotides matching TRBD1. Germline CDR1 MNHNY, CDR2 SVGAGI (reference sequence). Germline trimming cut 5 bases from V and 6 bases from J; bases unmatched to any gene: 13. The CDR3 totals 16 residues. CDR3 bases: TGTGCCAGCAGTAGACCTGACAGGGCAACGGTCAATGAGCAGTTCTTC. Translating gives CASSRPDRATVNEQFF.

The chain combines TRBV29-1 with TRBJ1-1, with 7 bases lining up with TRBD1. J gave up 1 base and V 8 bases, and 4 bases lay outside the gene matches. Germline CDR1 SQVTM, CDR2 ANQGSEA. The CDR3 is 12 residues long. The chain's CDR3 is CSTRTGNTEAFF. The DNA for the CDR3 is TGCAGCACTCGGACAGGGAACACTGAAGCTTTCTTT.

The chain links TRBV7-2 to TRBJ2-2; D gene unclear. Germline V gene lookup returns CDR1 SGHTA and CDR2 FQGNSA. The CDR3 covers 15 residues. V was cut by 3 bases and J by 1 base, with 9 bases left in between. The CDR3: CASSFTTQNTGELFF. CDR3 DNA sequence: TGTGCCAGCAGCTTCACAACTCAGAACACCGGGGAGCTGTTTTTT.

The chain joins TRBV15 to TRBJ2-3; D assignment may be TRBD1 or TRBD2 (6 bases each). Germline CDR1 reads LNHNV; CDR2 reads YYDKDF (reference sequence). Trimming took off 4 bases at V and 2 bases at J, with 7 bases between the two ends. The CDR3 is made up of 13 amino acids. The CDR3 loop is CATSTGATDTQYF. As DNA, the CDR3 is TGTGCCACCAGCACGGGGGCCACAGATACGCAGTATTTT.

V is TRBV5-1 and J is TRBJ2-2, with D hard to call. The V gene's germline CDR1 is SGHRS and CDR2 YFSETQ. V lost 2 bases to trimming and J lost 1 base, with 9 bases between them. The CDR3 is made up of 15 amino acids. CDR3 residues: CASSFRQLNTGELFF. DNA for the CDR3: TGCGCCAGCAGCTTCCGGCAATTGAACACCGGGGAGCTGTTTTTT.

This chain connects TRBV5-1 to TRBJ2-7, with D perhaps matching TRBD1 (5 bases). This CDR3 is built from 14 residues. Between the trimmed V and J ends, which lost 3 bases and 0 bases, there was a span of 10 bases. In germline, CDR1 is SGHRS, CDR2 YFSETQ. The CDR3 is CASSSRVNSYEQYF. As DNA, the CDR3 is TGCGCCAGCAGCTCCAGGGTAAACTCCTACGAGCAGTACTTC.

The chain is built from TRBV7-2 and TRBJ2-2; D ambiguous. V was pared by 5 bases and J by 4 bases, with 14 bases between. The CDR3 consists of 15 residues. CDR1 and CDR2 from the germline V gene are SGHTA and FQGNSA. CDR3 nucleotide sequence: TGTGCCAGCAGCCTCCCCGGATCGAGCACCGGGGAGCTGTTTTTT. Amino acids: CASSLPGSSTGELFF. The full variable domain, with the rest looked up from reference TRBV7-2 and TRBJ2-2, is GAGVSQSPSNKVTEKGKDVELRCDPISGHTALYWYRQSLGQGLEFLIYFQGNSAPDKSGLPSDRFSAERTGGSVSTLTIQRTQQEDSAVYLCASSLPGSSTGELFFGEGSRLTVL.

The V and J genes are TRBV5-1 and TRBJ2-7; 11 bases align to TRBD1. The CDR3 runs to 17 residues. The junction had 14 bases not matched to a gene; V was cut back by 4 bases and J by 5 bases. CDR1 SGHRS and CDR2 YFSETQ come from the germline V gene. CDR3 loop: CASSLIRTGGLRHEQYF. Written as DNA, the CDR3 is TGCGCCAGCAGCCTGATTAGGACAGGGGGCCTGCGCCACGAGCAGTACTTC. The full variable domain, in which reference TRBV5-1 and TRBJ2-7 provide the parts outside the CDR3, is KAGVTQTPRYLIKTRGQQVTLSCSPISGHRSVSWYQQTPGQGLQFLFEYFSETQRNKGNFPGRFSGRQFSNSRSEMNVSTLELGDSALYLCASSLIRTGGLRHEQYFGPGTRLTVT.

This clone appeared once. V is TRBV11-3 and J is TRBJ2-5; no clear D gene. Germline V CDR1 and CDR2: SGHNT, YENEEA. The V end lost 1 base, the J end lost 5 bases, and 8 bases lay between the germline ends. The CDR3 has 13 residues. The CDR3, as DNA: TGTGCCAGCAGCTTAGTCTCGAAGGAGACCCAGTACTTC. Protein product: CASSLVSKETQYF.

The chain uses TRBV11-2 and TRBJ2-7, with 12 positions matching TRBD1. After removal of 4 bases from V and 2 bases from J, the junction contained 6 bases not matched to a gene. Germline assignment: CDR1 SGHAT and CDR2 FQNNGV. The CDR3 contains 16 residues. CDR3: CASSWDRGRGAYEQYF. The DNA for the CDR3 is TGTGCCAGCAGCTGGGACAGGGGGCGCGGCGCCTACGAGCAGTACTTC. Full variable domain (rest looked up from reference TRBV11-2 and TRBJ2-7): EAGVAQSPRYKIIEKRQSVAFWCNPISGHATLYWYQQILGQGPKLLIQFQNNGVVDDSQLPKDRFSAERLKGVDSTLKIQPAKLEDSAVYLCASSWDRGRGAYEQYFGPGTRLTVT.

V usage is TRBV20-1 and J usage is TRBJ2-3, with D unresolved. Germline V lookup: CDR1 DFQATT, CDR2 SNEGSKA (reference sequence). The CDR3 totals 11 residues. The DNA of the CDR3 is TGCAGCCCGTTTAGCACAGATACGCAGTATTTT. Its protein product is CSPFSTDTQYF.

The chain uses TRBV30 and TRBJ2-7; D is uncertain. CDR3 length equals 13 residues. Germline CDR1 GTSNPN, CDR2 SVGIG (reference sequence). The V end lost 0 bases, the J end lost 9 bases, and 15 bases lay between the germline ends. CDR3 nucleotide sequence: TGTGCCTGGAGTGTACTGACCCACCCTTGGCAGTACTTC. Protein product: CAWSVLTHPWQYF.

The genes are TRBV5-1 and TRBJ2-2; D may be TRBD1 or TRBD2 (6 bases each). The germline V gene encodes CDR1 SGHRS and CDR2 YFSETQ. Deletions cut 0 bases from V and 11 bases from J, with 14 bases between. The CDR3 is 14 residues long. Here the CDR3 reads CASSLDREVIELFF. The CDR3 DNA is TGCGCCAGCAGCTTGGACAGGGAGGTCATCGAGCTGTTTTTT.

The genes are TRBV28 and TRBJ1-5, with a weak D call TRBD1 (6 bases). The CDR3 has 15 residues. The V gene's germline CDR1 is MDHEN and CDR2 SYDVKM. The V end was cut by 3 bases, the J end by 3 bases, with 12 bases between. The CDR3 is CASSFSTGYNQPQHF. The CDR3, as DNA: TGTGCCAGCAGTTTCTCGACAGGTTACAATCAGCCCCAGCATTTT.

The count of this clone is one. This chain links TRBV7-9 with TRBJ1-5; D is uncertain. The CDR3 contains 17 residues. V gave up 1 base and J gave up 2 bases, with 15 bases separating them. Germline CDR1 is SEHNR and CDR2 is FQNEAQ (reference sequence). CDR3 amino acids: CASSLDAGADGNQPQHF. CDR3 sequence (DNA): TGTGCCAGCAGCTTAGACGCGGGCGCGGATGGCAATCAGCCCCAGCATTTT.

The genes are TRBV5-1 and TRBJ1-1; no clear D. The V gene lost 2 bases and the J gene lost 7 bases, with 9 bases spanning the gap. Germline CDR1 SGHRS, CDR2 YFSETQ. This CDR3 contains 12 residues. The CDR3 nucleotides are TGCGCCAGCAGCTTCAACCGTCTTGAAGCTTTCTTT. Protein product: CASSFNRLEAFF.

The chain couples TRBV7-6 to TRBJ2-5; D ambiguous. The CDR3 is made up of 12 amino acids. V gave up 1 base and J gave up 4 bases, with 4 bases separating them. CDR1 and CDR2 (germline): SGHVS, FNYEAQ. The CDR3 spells CASSLVRETQYF. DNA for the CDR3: TGTGCCAGCAGCTTAGTCCGAGAGACCCAGTACTTC.

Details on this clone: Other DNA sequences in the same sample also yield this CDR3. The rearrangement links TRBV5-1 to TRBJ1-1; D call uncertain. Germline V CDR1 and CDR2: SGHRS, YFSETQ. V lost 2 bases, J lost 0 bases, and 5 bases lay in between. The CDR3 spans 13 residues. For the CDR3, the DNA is TGCGCCAGCAGCTTCGACATGAACACTGAAGCTTTCTTT. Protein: CASSFDMNTEAFF.

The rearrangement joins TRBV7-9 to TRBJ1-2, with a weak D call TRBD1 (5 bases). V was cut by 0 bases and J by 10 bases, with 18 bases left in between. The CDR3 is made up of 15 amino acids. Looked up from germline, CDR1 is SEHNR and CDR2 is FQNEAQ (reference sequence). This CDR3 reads CASSLARPGRVNYTF. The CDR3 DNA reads TGTGCCAGCAGCTTAGCGCGGCCAGGGAGGGTTAACTACACCTTC. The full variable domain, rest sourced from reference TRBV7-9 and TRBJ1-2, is DTGVSQNPRHKITKRGQNVTFRCDPISEHNRLYWYRQTLGQGPEFLTYFQNEAQLEKSRLLSDRFSAERPKGSFSTLEIQRTEQGDSAMYLCASSLARPGRVNYTFGSGTRLTVV.

The CDR3 sequence is CASSGLAGVAGEQYF. For the CDR3, the DNA is TGCGCCAGCAGTGGACTAGCGGGAGTCGCTGGCGAGCAGTACTTC. V gene TRBV4-1 combines with J gene TRBJ2-7; 13 nucleotides align to TRBD2. The CDR3 sequence is 15 residues long. Germline CDR1 and CDR2: MGHRA and YSYEKL. Unmatched junction bases numbered 8, after V lost 6 bases and J lost 6 bases.

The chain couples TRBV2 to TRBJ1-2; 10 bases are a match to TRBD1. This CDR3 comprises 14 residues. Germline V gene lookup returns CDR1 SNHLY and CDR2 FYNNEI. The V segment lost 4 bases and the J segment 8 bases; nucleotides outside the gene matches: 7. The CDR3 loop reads CASSAAGTGVGYTF. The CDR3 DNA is TGTGCCAGCAGTGCGGCCGGGACAGGGGTCGGCTACACCTTC. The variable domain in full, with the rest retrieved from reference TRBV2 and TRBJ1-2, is EPEVTQTPSHQVTQMGQEVILRCVPISNHLYFYWYRQILGQKVEFLVSFYNNEISEKSEIFDDQFSVERPDGSNFTLKIRSTKLEDSAMYFCASSAAGTGVGYTFGSGTRLTVV.

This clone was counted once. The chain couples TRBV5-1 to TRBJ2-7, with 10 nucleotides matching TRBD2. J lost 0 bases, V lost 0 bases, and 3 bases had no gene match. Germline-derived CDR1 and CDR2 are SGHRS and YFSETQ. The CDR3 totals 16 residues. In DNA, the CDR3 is TGCGCCAGCAGCTTGGGTAGCGGGGGGAGCTCCTACGAGCAGTACTTC. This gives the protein CASSLGSGGSSYEQYF.

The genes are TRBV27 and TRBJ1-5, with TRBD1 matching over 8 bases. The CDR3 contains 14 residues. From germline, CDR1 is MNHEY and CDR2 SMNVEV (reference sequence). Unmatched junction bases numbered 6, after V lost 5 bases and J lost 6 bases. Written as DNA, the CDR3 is TGTGCCAGCAGTACGACAGGGGATTCTCAGCCCCAGCATTTT. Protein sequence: CASSTTGDSQPQHF.